This T cell receptor beta chain came from a study of T cell responses to AZD1222 COVID-19 vaccine. Sequenced by immunoSEQ multiplex PCR; TCRdb stores in-frame clones only, minus some. The table has approximately 98,000 clones, about 86% seen once; the top ten hold about 3%. Concerning this clone: Its antigen is unidentified.

Study-wide findings and caveats: A reported finding is that nearly half of spike-specific TCRs target unmutated variant regions. There were repertoire samples only from the period after the peak T cell response.

The CDR3 totals 13 residues. Germline CDR1 is SGHDT and CDR2 is YYEEEE. Trimming left V 0 bases short and J 7 bases short, with 7 bases between. Sample: peripheral blood, taken on day 0 of AZD1222 vaccination. The TCR comes from an adult in good health. This chain connects TRBV5-6 to TRBJ1-4, with D unresolved. CDR3 sequence (DNA): TGTGCCAGCAGCTTGGCAGCGACTGAAAAACTGTTTTTT. Translated, it gives CASSLAATEKLFF.